This T cell receptor (beta chain) stems from a study of blood T cell repertoires in COVID-19. Assay used: immunoSEQ multiplex PCR; TCRdb lists only in-frame clones, some missing. The sample gives approximately 490,000 clones, 75% to 90% of which show up once; 6.5% to 9.5% is in the top ten. Cohort placement rested on clinical history that participants reported themselves. The CDR3 runs to 13 residues. Germline assignment: CDR1 MNHEY and CDR2 SVGAGI. The V and J ends lost 4 bases and 7 bases, in that order; junction bases with no gene match: 7. Sequencing was done on a sample of PBMCs or T cells enriched from blood (not recorded which). The V and J genes are TRBV6-5 and TRBJ2-7; 7 nucleotides line up with TRBD1. The TCR comes from a woman in her fifties or sixties who had recovered from COVID-19. CDR3 sequence: CASSSGQAREQYF. The CDR3 DNA is TGTGCCAGCAGTTCCGGACAGGCGAGGGAGCAGTACTTC.